This entry is about one T cell receptor (beta chain). At the DNA level, this CDR3 is encoded by other sequences in the same sample as well. This sample was included in a study of blood T cell dynamics during melanoma immunotherapy. DNA loading was fixed at 350 ng for all bulk PBMC samples. The protocol was immunoSEQ multiplex PCR, while the TCRdb copy is restricted to in-frame clones and leaves out a portion. The sample has several thousand clones; around nine tenths are singletons. Regarding time point: week 3, after first cycle of checkpoint inhibitor. Sampling occurred pretreatment (T0) and at week 3 (W3), after cycle one of checkpoint blockade. At 12 weeks after first infusion, RECIST 1.1 defined response for most patients. The CDR3 sequence is 18 residues long. Germline-derived CDR1 and CDR2 are SGHTA and FQGNSA. With 2 bases removed from V and 0 bases from J, the gap between germline ends came to 14 bases.

The sequenced sample was blood, obtained from a patient treated with checkpoint blockade. The sequence derives from a human donor with melanoma. This chain links TRBV7-2 with TRBJ2-6, with D perhaps TRBD1 or TRBD2 (5 bases each). CDR3 region: CASSLNQGGGSGANVLTF. The CDR3 coding sequence is TGTGCCAGCAGCTTAAATCAGGGTGGGGGCTCTGGGGCCAACGTCCTGACTTTC. The full variable domain, completed using reference TRBV7-2 and TRBJ2-6, is GAGVSQSPSNKVTEKGKDVELRCDPISGHTALYWYRQSLGQGLEFLIYFQGNSAPDKSGLPSDRFSAERTGGSVSTLTIQRTQQEDSAVYLCASSLNQGGGSGANVLTFGAGSRLTVL.